Following are 9 T cell receptor beta chains from one sample sequenced in a study of blood T cell repertoires in COVID-19. Some clones are missing from TCRdb's copy, which holds only in-frame ones; the method was immunoSEQ multiplex PCR. The sample lists under 300,000 clones; roughly 80% were seen once. The sample taken for sequencing was peripheral blood. The origin of the receptors is a human donor with COVID-19, enrolled during active disease. The donor label of this sample is uncertain.

The chain combines TRBV7-6 with TRBJ2-3; 8 bases align to TRBD2. Germline CDR1 reads SGHVS; CDR2 reads FNYEAQ. V shed 5 bases and J 4 bases; nucleotides not matched to a gene: 8. This CDR3 has 15 residues. The CDR3 bases are TGTGCCAGCAGCCCTCAGACGGGAGGGGCAGATACGCAGTATTTT. This translates into CASSPQTGGADTQYF.

The J gene is TRBJ1-1, the V gene TRBV6-5; 8 bases match TRBD1. Germline trimming cut 7 bases from V and 5 bases from J; bases unmatched to any gene: 9. The CDR3 is 14 residues long. Germline CDR1 MNHEY, CDR2 SVGAGI. The CDR3 sequence is CASNLDRVITEAFF. The CDR3 DNA sequence: TGTGCCAGCAATCTGGACAGGGTAATTACTGAAGCTTTCTTT.

J is TRBJ2-3 and V is TRBV10-3, with a possible D match to TRBD2 (5 bases). V gave up 4 bases and J gave up 2 bases, with 7 bases separating them. CDR1 is ENHRY, CDR2 SYGVKD, per germline. The CDR3 covers 13 residues. The CDR3 is CAISGLNTDTQYF. The DNA for the CDR3 is TGTGCCATCAGTGGACTAAACACAGATACGCAGTATTTT.

This clone was picked up a small number of times. The rearrangement uses TRBV5-1 and TRBJ1-3, with TRBD1 matching 7 bases. V shed 0 bases, J shed 2 bases, and the junction held 2 bases outside the gene matches. The germline gives CDR1 SGHRS, CDR2 YFSETQ. The CDR3 is 15 residues long. CDR3 loop: CASSLDQGAGNTIYF. The CDR3 DNA reads as TGCGCCAGCAGCTTGGATCAGGGGGCTGGAAACACCATATATTTT.

The chain recombines TRBV28 with TRBJ2-6, with D unclear. The CDR3 runs 12 residues. V lost 7 bases to trimming and J lost 3 bases, with 4 bases between them. CDR1 is MDHEN, CDR2 SYDVKM, per germline. The DNA for the CDR3 is TGTGCCAGCACTATTGGGGCCAACGTCCTGACTTTC. Residues: CASTIGANVLTF.

V usage is TRBV3-1 (or the pseudogene TRBV3-2) and J usage is TRBJ1-3, with D perhaps matching TRBD1 (6 bases). The CDR3 loop spans 17 amino acids. Per the germline V gene, CDR1 is LGHDT and CDR2 is YNNKEL (reference sequence). V was pared by 0 bases and J by 1 base, with 13 bases between. CDR3 coding DNA: TGTGCCAGCAGCCAAGATTTATCCGGGACATCTGGAAACACCATATATTTT. This sequence encodes CASSQDLSGTSGNTIYF.

CDR3 coding DNA: TGTGCCAGCAGCTTAGCTCAGGCTCGAGGCTACACCTTC. It translates to CASSLAQARGYTF. The genes are TRBV7-2 and TRBJ1-2, with no clear D. Germline CDR1 SGHTA, CDR2 FQGNSA. Trimming took off 0 bases at V and 8 bases at J, with 10 bases between the two ends. The CDR3 is 13 amino acids.

This clone has only a few counts. The chain uses TRBV19 and TRBJ2-1; TRBD2 matches 8 bases. The CDR3 sequence is 16 residues long. V was pared by 8 bases and J by 4 bases, with 13 bases of the junction left unmatched. Germline CDR1 and CDR2: LNHDA and SQIVND (reference sequence). For the CDR3, the DNA is TGTGCCAGTGCCCACCCAGCGGGAGTTTCATACAATGAGCAGTTCTTC. Translated: CASAHPAGVSYNEQFF.

The chain couples TRBV3-1 (or the pseudogene TRBV3-2) to TRBJ2-7; TRBD2 aligns across 10 bases. CDR1 LGHDT and CDR2 YNNKEL come from the germline V gene (reference sequence). The CDR3 contains 17 residues. With 1 base clipped from V and 7 bases from J, the junction kept 13 bases outside the gene matches. The CDR3 DNA is TGTGCCAGCAGCCAAGCGGTAGCGGGAGGCCATGGTAGGGAGCAGTACTTC. Translation: CASSQAVAGGHGREQYF.